The source of this T cell receptor (beta chain) is a study of cytomegalovirus exposure and HLA in healthy donors. 60 Vbeta and 13 Jbeta primers were used in PCR. Using immunoSEQ multiplex PCR, the repertoire was profiled, and TCRdb retains in-frame clones only, with some absent. The sample includes over 110,000 clones, 75% to 80% of them seen just once. Regarding this clone: Its antigen is still unknown.

Overall study results and limits: Roughly even sequencing depth across donors was the assumption behind the presence/absence analyses.

V was cut by 4 bases and J by 2 bases, with 15 bases left in between. CDR1 MNHNY and CDR2 SVGAGI come from the germline V gene (reference sequence). The CDR3 covers 16 residues. The clonotype comes from a woman aged 18-35 years in good health and CMV-seropositive. Sequenced: PBMCs. This chain connects TRBV6-6 to TRBJ1-5; D gene unclear. The CDR3 nucleotides read TGTGCCAGCAGTTCCAGTAGGAGAGGTGGCAATCAGCCCCAGCATTTT. It translates to CASSSSRRGGNQPQHF.